Included here is one T cell receptor beta chain sequence, with context. TCRdb ran MiXCR on the RT-PCR reads and lists one entry per CDR3 protein. The data contain around 700,000 distinct CDR3 sequences, 12% to 15% of them singletons. This CDR3 has 14 residues. V trimming: 6 bases; J trimming: 5 bases; junction bases outside the gene matches: 10. Germline lookup yields CDR1 DFQATT and CDR2 SNEGSKA (reference sequence). V is TRBV20-1 and J is TRBJ2-7, with 10 bases matching TRBD2. The sequence derives from a female donor in good health, serving as a healthy control. The sample consisted of memory CD4+ T cells from blood. CDR3 DNA: TGCAGTGCCACCCCTAGCGGGAGCTTACACGAGCAGTACTTC. Protein sequence: CSATPSGSLHEQYF.